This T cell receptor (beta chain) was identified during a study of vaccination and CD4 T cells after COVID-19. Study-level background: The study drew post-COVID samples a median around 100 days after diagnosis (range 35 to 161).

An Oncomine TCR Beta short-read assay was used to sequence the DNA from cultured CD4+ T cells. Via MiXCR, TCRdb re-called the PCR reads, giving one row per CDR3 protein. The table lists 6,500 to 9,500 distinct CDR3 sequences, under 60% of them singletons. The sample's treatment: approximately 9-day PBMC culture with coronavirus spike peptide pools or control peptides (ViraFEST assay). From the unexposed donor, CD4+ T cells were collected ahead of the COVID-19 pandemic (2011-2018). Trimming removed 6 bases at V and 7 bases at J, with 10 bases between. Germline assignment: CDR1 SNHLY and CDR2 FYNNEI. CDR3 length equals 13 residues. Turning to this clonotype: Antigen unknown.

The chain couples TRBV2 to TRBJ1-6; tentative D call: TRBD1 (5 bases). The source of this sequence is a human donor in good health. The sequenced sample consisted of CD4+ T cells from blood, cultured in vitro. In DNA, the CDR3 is TGTGCCAGCAGGAGTGACAGCAATTCACCCCTCCACTTT. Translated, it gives CASRSDSNSPLHF.